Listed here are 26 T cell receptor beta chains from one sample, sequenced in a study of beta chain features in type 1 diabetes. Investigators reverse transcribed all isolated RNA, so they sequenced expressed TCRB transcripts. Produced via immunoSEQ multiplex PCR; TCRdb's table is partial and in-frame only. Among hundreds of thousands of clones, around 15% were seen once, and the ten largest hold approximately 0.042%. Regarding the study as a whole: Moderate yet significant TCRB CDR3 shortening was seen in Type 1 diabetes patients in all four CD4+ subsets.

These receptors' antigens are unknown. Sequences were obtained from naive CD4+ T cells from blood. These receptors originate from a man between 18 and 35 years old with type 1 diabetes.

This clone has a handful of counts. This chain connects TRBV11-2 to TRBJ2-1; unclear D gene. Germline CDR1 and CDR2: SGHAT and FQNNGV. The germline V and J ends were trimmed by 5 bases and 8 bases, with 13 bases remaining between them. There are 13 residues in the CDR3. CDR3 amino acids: CASSPSPGDEQFF. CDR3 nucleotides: TGTGCCAGCAGCCCCTCCCCGGGTGATGAGCAGTTCTTC.

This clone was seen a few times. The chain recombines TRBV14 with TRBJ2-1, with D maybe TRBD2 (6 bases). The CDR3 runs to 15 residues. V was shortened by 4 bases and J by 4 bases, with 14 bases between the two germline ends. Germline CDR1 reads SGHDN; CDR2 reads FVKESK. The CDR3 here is CASSPNAGTYNEQFF. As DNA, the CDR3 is TGTGCCAGCAGCCCCAACGCGGGGACTTACAATGAGCAGTTCTTC. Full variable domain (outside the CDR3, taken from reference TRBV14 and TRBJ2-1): EAGVTQFPSHSVIEKGQTVTLRCDPISGHDNLYWYRRVMGKEIKFLLHFVKESKQDESGMPNNRFLAERTGGTYSTLKVQPAELEDSGVYFCASSPNAGTYNEQFFGPGTRLTVL.

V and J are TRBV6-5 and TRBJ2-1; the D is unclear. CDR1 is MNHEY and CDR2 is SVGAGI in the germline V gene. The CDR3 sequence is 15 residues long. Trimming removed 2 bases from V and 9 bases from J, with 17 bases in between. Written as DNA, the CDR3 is TGTGCCAGCAGTTACGAGAGCCGCAGTTCCGGTGAGCAGTTCTTC. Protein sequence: CASSYESRSSGEQFF.

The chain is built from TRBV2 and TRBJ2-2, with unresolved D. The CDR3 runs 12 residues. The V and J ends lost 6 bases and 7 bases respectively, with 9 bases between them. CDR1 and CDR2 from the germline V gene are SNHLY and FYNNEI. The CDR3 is CASSKDNGELFF. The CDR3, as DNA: TGTGCCAGCAGCAAAGACAACGGGGAGCTGTTTTTT. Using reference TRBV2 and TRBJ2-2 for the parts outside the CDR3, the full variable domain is EPEVTQTPSHQVTQMGQEVILRCVPISNHLYFYWYRQILGQKVEFLVSFYNNEISEKSEIFDDQFSVERPDGSNFTLKIRSTKLEDSAMYFCASSKDNGELFFGEGSRLTVL.

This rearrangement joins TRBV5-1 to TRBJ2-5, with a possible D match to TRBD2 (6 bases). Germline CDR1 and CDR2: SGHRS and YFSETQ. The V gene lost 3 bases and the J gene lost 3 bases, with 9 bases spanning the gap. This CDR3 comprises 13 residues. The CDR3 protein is CASSSGLKETQYF. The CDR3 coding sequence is TGCGCCAGCAGCTCGGGACTGAAAGAGACCCAGTACTTC. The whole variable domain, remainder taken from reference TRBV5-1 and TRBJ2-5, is KAGVTQTPRYLIKTRGQQVTLSCSPISGHRSVSWYQQTPGQGLQFLFEYFSETQRNKGNFPGRFSGRQFSNSRSEMNVSTLELGDSALYLCASSSGLKETQYFGPGTRLLVL.

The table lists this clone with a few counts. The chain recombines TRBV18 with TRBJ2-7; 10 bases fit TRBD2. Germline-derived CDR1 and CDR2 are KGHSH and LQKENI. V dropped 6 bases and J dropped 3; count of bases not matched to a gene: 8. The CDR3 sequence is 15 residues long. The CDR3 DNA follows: TGTGCCAGCTCCCAGAGCGGGAGGGTGGTCTACGAGCAGTACTTC. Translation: CASSQSGRVVYEQYF.

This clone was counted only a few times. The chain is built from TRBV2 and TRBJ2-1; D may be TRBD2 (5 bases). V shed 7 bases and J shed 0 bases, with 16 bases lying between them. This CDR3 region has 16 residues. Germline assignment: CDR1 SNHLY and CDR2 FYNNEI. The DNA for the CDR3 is TGTGCCAGCACCGGGCGGGCGAGTACCTCCTACAATGAGCAGTTCTTC. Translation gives CASTGRASTSYNEQFF.

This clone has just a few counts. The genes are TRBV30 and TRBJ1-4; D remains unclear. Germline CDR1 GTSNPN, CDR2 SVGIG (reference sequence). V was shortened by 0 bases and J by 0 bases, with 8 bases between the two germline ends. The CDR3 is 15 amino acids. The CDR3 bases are TGTGCCTGGAGTGTAGGCAGTGCAACTAATGAAAAACTGTTTTTT. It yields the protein CAWSVGSATNEKLFF.

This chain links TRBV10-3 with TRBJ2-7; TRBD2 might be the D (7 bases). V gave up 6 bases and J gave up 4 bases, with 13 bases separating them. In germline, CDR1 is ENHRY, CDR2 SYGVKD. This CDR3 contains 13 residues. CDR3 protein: CAISEQGGYEQYF. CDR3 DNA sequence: TGTGCCATCAGCGAACAGGGAGGGTACGAGCAGTACTTC.

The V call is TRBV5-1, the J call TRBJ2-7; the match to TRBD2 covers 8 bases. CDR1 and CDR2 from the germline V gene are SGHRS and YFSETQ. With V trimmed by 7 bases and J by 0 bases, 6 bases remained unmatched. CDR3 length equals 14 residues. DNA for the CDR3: TGCGCCAGCTCGACCGGGACTAGCTCCTACGAGCAGTACTTC. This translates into CASSTGTSSYEQYF.

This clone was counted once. CDR3 amino acids: CATSTSRAQALYGYTF. CDR3 sequence (DNA): TGTGCCACCAGCACCTCCCGGGCCCAAGCCCTTTATGGCTACACCTTC. The chain carries TRBV15 and TRBJ1-2; D ambiguous. V lost 4 bases and J 5 bases, leaving 20 bases between the germline ends. CDR1 is LNHNV and CDR2 is YYDKDF in the germline V gene (reference sequence). The CDR3 loop spans 16 amino acids.

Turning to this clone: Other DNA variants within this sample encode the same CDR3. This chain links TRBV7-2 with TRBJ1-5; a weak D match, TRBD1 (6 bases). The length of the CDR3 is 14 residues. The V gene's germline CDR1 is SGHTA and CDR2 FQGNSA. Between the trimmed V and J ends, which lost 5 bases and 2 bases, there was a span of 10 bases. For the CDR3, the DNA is TGTGCCAGCAGCCAGGACAGAGGCAATCAGCCCCAGCATTTT. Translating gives CASSQDRGNQPQHF.

CDR3 loop: CASSPTGGAYNEQFF. Here the CDR3 DNA reads TGTGCCAGCAGCCCAACAGGGGGAGCCTACAATGAGCAGTTCTTC. This chain connects TRBV14 to TRBJ2-1; 8 bases align to TRBD1. There are 15 residues in the CDR3. Germline CDR1 reads SGHDN; CDR2 reads FVKESK. V was pared by 4 bases and J by 2 bases, with 4 bases of the junction left unmatched.

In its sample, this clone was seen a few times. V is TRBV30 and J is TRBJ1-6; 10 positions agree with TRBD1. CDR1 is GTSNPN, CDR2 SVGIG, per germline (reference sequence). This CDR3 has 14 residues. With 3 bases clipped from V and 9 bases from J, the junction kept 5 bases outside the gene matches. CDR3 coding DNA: TGTGCCTGGAGCCTTCGGACAGGGGGTTCACCCCTCCACTTT. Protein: CAWSLRTGGSPLHF.

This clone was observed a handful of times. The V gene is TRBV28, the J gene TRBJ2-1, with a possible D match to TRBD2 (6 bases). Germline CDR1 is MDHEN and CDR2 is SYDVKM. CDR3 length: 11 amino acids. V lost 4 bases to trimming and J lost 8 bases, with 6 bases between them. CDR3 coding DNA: TGTGCCAGCAGTTGGGGGGATGAGCAGTTCTTC. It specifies CASSWGDEQFF.

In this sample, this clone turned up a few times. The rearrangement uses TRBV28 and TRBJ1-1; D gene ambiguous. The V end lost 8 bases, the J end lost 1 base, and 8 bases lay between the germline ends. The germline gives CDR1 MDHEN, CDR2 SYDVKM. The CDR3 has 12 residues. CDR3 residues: CASPRRNTEAFF. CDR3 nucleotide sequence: TGTGCCAGCCCTCGAAGGAACACTGAAGCTTTCTTT.

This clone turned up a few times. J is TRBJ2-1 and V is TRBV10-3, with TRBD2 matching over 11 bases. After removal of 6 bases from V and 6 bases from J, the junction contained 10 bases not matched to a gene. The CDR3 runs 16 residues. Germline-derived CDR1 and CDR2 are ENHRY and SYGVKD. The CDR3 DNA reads TGTGCCATCAGCGACTTTAGCGGGGGGGTATCCAATGAGCAGTTCTTC. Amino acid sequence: CAISDFSGGVSNEQFF.

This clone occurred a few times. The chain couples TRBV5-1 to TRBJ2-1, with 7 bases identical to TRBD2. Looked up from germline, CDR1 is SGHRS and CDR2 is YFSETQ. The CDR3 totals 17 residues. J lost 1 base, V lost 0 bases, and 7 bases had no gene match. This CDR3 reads CASSLGLASRSYNEQFF. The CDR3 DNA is TGCGCCAGCAGCTTGGGACTAGCTTCGAGGTCCTACAATGAGCAGTTCTTC.

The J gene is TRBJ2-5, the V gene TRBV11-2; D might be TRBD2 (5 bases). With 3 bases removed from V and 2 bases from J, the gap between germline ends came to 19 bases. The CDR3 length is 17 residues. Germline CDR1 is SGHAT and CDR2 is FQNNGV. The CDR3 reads CASSFMSAYEGQETQYF. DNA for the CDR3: TGTGCCAGCAGCTTTATGTCCGCCTACGAGGGTCAAGAGACCCAGTACTTC.

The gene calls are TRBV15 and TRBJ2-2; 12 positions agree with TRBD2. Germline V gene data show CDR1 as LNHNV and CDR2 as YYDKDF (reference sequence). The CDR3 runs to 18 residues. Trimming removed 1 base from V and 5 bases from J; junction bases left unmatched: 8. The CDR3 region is CATSRGLGTSGSTGELFF. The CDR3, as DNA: TGTGCCACCAGCAGAGGCCTTGGGACTAGCGGGTCTACCGGGGAGCTGTTTTTT. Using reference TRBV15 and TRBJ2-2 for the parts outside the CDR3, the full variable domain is DAMVIQNPRYQVTQFGKPVTLSCSQTLNHNVMYWYQQKSSQAPKLLFHYYDKDFNNEADTPDNFQSRRPNTSFCFLDIRSPGLGDTAMYLCATSRGLGTSGSTGELFFGEGSRLTVL.

CDR3 in DNA: TGCGCCAGCAGCCCGGGGCACCAGGTGGGAGAGACCCAGTACTTC. Residues: CASSPGHQVGETQYF. The V call is TRBV5-1, the J call TRBJ2-5; D tentatively fits TRBD1 or TRBD2 (5 bases each). Deletions cut 4 bases from V and 4 bases from J, with 17 bases between. This CDR3 has 15 amino acids. CDR1 is SGHRS, CDR2 YFSETQ, per germline.

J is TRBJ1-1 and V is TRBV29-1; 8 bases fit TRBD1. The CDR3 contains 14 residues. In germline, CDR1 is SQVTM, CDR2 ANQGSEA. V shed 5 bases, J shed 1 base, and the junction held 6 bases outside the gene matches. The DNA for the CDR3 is TGCAGCGTTCGGACAGGGCGATGGAACACTGAAGCTTTCTTT. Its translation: CSVRTGRWNTEAFF.

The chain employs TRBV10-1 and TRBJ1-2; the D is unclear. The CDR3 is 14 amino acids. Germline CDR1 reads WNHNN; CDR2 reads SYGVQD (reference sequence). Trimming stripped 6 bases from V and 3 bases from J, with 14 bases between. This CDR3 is CASRAGLWDYGYTF. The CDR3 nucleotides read TGCGCCAGCAGGGCGGGTCTGTGGGACTATGGCTACACCTTC.

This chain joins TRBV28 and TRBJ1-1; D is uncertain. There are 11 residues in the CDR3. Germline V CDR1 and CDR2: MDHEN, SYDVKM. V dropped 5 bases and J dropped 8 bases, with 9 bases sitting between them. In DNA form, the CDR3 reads TGTGCCAGCAGTCCGTACATGGAAGCTTTCTTT. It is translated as CASSPYMEAFF.

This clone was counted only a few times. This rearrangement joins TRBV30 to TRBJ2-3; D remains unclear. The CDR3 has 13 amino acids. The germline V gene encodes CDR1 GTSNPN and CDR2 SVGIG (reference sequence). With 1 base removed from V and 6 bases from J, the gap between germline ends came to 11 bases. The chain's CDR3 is CAWSGALQDTQYF. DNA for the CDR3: TGTGCCTGGAGTGGGGCTTTGCAGGATACGCAGTATTTT.

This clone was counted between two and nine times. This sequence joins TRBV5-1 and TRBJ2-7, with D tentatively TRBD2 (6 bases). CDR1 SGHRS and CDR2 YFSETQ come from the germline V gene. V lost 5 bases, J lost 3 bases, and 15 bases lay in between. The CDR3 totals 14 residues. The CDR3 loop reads CASSYGSAGYEQYF. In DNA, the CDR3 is TGCGCCAGCAGTTACGGGAGTGCTGGCTACGAGCAGTACTTC.